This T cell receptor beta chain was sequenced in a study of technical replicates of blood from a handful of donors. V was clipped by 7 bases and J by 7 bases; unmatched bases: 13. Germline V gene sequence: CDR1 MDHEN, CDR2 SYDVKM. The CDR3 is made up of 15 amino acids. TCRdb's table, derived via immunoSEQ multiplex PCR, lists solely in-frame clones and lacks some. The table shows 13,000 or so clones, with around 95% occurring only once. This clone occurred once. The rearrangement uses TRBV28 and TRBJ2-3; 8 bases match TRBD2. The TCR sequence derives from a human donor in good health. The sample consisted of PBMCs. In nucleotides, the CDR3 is TGTGCCAGCACCCGGGGGGGAGGTCGCGGGAATACGCAGTATTTT. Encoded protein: CASTRGGGRGNTQYF.